This T cell receptor beta chain is from a study of blood T cell repertoires in COVID-19. Clones were read by immunoSEQ multiplex PCR, and TCRdb kept only the in-frame ones, dropping some. The table lists a few hundred thousand clones, approximately 86% of them singletons. The CDR3 length is 14 residues. V lost 6 bases, J lost 1 base, and 12 bases lay in between. In germline, CDR1 is MNHEY, CDR2 SMNVEV (reference sequence). The sample comprised peripheral blood. The TCR sequence derives from a woman aged 45-65 years who had recovered from COVID-19. The gene calls are TRBV27 and TRBJ1-1, with a tentative D call TRBD1 (6 bases). CDR3 in amino acids: CASRDRRGNTEAFF. The CDR3 DNA reads TGTGCCAGCAGAGACCGCAGGGGGAACACTGAAGCTTTCTTT.